Following are 29 T cell receptor beta chains from one sample sequenced in a study of CD8+CD57+ T cells in acquired aplastic anemia. Using genomic DNA as the template, TCR beta VDJ and CDR3 profiling was carried out. TCRdb redid the calling of the reads with MiXCR, one entry per CDR3 protein. Altogether just over 200,000 distinct CDR3 sequences are present, about 62% being singletons, with the ten largest covering about 60%. Patients chosen for sequencing had CD8+CD57+ cells that had expanded, as shown by flow cytometry. The sequencing sample was made of sorted CD4+, CD8+, or CD8+CD57+ T cells (not recorded which) from PBMCs. The receptors come from a human donor with aplastic anemia.

The V call is TRBV7-9, the J call TRBJ2-3; 8 bases fit TRBD2. The CDR3 totals 15 residues. Germline V gene lookup returns CDR1 SEHNR and CDR2 FQNEAQ (reference sequence). The trim removed 5 bases at V and 2 bases at J, leaving 6 bases unmatched. The CDR3 coding sequence is TGTGCCAGCAGCCCAATAGCGGGGAACACAGATACGCAGTATTTT. Translation: CASSPIAGNTDTQYF.

This clonotype was observed at least ten times. CDR3 protein: CASSSKLVRPYYEQYF. CDR3 in DNA: TGTGCCAGCAGTTCCAAACTAGTTCGGCCCTACTACGAGCAGTACTTC. The chain is built from TRBV27 and TRBJ2-7, with a weak D call TRBD2 (5 bases). The length of the CDR3 is 16 residues. Trimming shortened V by 4 bases and J by 3 bases, and 19 bases separated the two germline ends. CDR1 and CDR2 (germline): MNHEY, SMNVEV (reference sequence).

The table lists this clonotype with a few counts. The rearrangement joins TRBV5-1 to TRBJ2-7, with TRBD1 identical over 12 bases. The junction had 4 bases not matched to a gene; V was cut back by 4 bases and J by 5 bases. There are 14 residues in the CDR3. Germline lookup yields CDR1 SGHRS and CDR2 YFSETQ. DNA of the CDR3: TGCGCCAGCAGCGCGGGACAGGGGGCCCACGAGCAGTACTTC. Encoded protein: CASSAGQGAHEQYF.

This clonotype showed up just once. This sequence joins TRBV5-1 and TRBJ1-6; unclear D gene. Trimming shortened V by 5 bases and J by 9 bases, and 21 bases separated the two germline ends. Per germline, CDR1 SGHRS and CDR2 YFSETQ. This CDR3 has 16 amino acids. The chain's CDR3 is CASRTSPSVPVSPLHF. CDR3 nucleotides: TGCGCCAGCAGAACTTCCCCTTCCGTCCCCGTTTCACCCCTCCACTTT.

The CDR3 spells CASSLSPIGGYTF. The CDR3 DNA reads as TGTGCCAGCAGCTTAAGCCCGATCGGAGGCTACACCTTC. The chain joins TRBV7-3 to TRBJ1-2; D is unclear. Germline CDR1 is SGHTA and CDR2 is FQGTGA. Trimming pared 1 base from V and 8 bases from J, leaving 11 bases between. This CDR3 spans 13 amino acids. Based on the CDR3 plus reference TRBV7-3 and TRBJ1-2, the full variable domain is GAGVSQTPSNKVTEKGKYVELRCDPISGHTALYWYRQSLGQGPEFLIYFQGTGAADDSGLPNDRFFAVRPEGSVSTLKIQRTERGDSAVYLCASSLSPIGGYTFGSGTRLTVV.

This clonotype was counted between two and nine times. The chain links TRBV7-9 to TRBJ1-6; D unresolved. With 5 bases removed from V and 10 bases from J, the gap between germline ends came to 12 bases. The CDR3 extends over 13 amino acids. Looked up from germline, CDR1 is SEHNR and CDR2 is FQNEAQ (reference sequence). The CDR3 region is CASSQARQSPLHF. CDR3 in DNA: TGTGCCAGCAGCCAGGCCCGCCAATCACCCCTCCACTTT.

In its sample, this clonotype was seen a few times. CDR3 residues: CATSTRTGTVYEQYF. The CDR3 DNA reads as TGTGCCACCAGCACTCGGACAGGGACGGTCTACGAGCAGTACTTC. The J gene is TRBJ2-7, the V gene TRBV15, with TRBD1 matching 8 bases. There are 15 residues in the CDR3. In germline, CDR1 is LNHNV, CDR2 YYDKDF (reference sequence). V gave up 4 bases and J gave up 3 bases; unmatched junction bases: 8. Variable domain in full (rest from reference TRBV15 and TRBJ2-7): DAMVIQNPRYQVTQFGKPVTLSCSQTLNHNVMYWYQQKSSQAPKLLFHYYDKDFNNEADTPDNFQSRRPNTSFCFLDIRSPGLGDTAMYLCATSTRTGTVYEQYFGPGTRLTVT.

This clonotype was seen a handful of times. The chain recombines TRBV6-4 with TRBJ2-3; D is possibly TRBD2 (5 bases). The germline V gene has CDR1 MRHNA and CDR2 SNTAGT. The V end lost 0 bases, the J end lost 8 bases, and 9 bases lay between the germline ends. The CDR3 is made up of 13 amino acids. The CDR3 coding sequence is TGTGCCAGCAGTGACTCGGAGCTAGCTACGCAGTATTTT. Its translation is CASSDSELATQYF.

This clonotype rates as medium-sized. DNA of the CDR3: TGTGCCAGCAGTTTAGTGGTAGGCAATGAGCAGTTCTTC. Translated, it gives CASSLVVGNEQFF. V usage is TRBV27 and J usage is TRBJ2-1; D is unresolved. CDR1 is MNHEY, CDR2 SMNVEV, per germline (reference sequence). CDR3 length equals 13 residues. V was trimmed by 2 bases and J by 6 bases, leaving 8 bases between them.

This chain links TRBV15 with TRBJ2-6, with D possibly matching TRBD2 (7 bases). The germline V gene encodes CDR1 LNHNV and CDR2 YYDKDF (reference sequence). This CDR3 has 16 residues. The V end was cut by 3 bases, the J end by 4 bases, with 13 bases between. CDR3 region: CATSSLGGTGANVLTF. CDR3 sequence (DNA): TGTGCCACCAGCAGCTTGGGGGGGACAGGGGCCAACGTCCTGACTTTC.

Sample share makes this clonotype medium-sized. This chain uses TRBV20-1 with TRBJ2-7, with unresolved D. The CDR3 totals 12 residues. V lost 0 bases and J lost 7, with 10 bases in between. CDR1 and CDR2 (germline): DFQATT, SNEGSKA (reference sequence). CDR3 nucleotide sequence: TGCAGTGCTAGAGATCTTGCGGAAGAGCAGTACTTC. It encodes CSARDLAEEQYF.

In this sample, this clonotype turned up a few times. The rearrangement uses TRBV20-1 and TRBJ1-4; possibly TRBD1 for D (5 bases). This CDR3 is built from 12 residues. Per germline, CDR1 DFQATT and CDR2 SNEGSKA (reference sequence). V was clipped by 3 bases and J by 11 bases, with 13 bases between them. The CDR3 loop reads CSASTMTAKLFF. The CDR3 DNA reads as TGCAGTGCTAGCACTATGACAGCTAAACTGTTTTTT.

The CDR3 DNA reads as TGCAGCGTGACCCTTTCGGTAGACGTCAATTCACCCCTCCACTTT. This encodes CSVTLSVDVNSPLHF. The genes are TRBV29-1 and TRBJ1-6; D uncertain. The CDR3 sequence is 15 residues long. The germline gives CDR1 SQVTM, CDR2 ANQGSEA. V was cut by 6 bases and J by 7 bases, with 19 bases left in between. Complete variable domain (other parts from reference TRBV29-1 and TRBJ1-6): SAVISQKPSRDICQRGTSLTIQCQVDSQVTMMFWYRQQPGQSLTLIATANQGSEATYESGFVIDKFPISRPNLTFSTLTVSNMSPEDSSIYLCSVTLSVDVNSPLHFGNGTRLTVT.

J is TRBJ2-5 and V is TRBV2; D might be TRBD1 (6 bases). V shed 8 bases and J shed 1 base, with 11 bases lying between them. This CDR3 region has 13 residues. The V gene's germline CDR1 is SNHLY and CDR2 FYNNEI. CDR3 bases: TGTGCCAGCTATTCCAGGGGCCAAGAGACCCAGTACTTC. Residues: CASYSRGQETQYF.

The CDR3 sequence is CASSVGGGVLETQYF. The CDR3 region has the DNA TGTGCCAGCAGCGTAGGTGGTGGGGTCCTGGAGACCCAGTACTTC. V usage is TRBV9 and J usage is TRBJ2-5; unclear D gene. This CDR3 has 15 residues. Trimming took 0 bases from V and 5 from J, leaving 14 bases between them. The germline V gene encodes CDR1 SGDLS and CDR2 YYNGEE.

Only a few counts were recorded for this clonotype. The rearrangement uses TRBV29-1 and TRBJ2-1; 7 bases are a match to TRBD2. The CDR3 is 13 residues long. After removal of 5 bases from V and 9 bases from J, the junction contained 10 bases not matched to a gene. Germline values: CDR1 SQVTM, CDR2 ANQGSEA. The CDR3 is CSVRPGGEGEQFF. DNA for the CDR3: TGCAGCGTTCGTCCGGGAGGAGAGGGTGAGCAGTTCTTC.

This clonotype was observed many times. This chain connects TRBV4-1 to TRBJ2-2; D is perhaps TRBD1 (6 bases). This CDR3 comprises 14 residues. V was trimmed by 2 bases and J by 4 bases, leaving 8 bases between them. Looked up from germline, CDR1 is MGHRA and CDR2 is YSYEKL. The CDR3 here is CASSQQGSTGELFF. CDR3 coding DNA: TGCGCCAGCAGCCAACAGGGGAGCACCGGGGAGCTGTTTTTT.

The chain combines TRBV5-1 with TRBJ1-6; possible D gene TRBD1, 6 bases. V gave up 0 bases and J gave up 10 bases, with 11 bases separating them. Germline lookup yields CDR1 SGHRS and CDR2 YFSETQ. This CDR3 has 14 amino acids. CDR3 amino acids: CASSLGQGISPLHF. The CDR3 DNA is TGCGCCAGCAGCTTGGGGCAGGGGATATCACCCCTCCACTTT.

The chain carries TRBV12-3 or TRBV12-4 and TRBJ1-6; 7 bases are a match to TRBD1. The trim removed 6 bases at V and 5 bases at J, leaving 7 bases unmatched. The CDR3 sequence is 15 residues long. CDR3 region: CASSRTGAHNSPLHF. CDR3 DNA: TGTGCCAGCAGCCGGACAGGAGCCCATAATTCACCCCTCCACTTT.

The chain employs TRBV2 and TRBJ1-2; a possible D gene is TRBD1 (5 bases). From germline, CDR1 is SNHLY and CDR2 FYNNEI. This CDR3 is built from 15 residues. V lost 4 bases and J 3 bases, leaving 15 bases between the germline ends. The CDR3 is CASSVKWDVYYGYTF. CDR3 coding DNA: TGTGCCAGCAGTGTAAAATGGGACGTATACTATGGCTACACCTTC.

At least ten counts were recorded for this clonotype. The V gene is TRBV7-6, the J gene TRBJ2-7, with 9 bases fitting TRBD2. The CDR3 runs 15 residues. Unmatched junction bases numbered 7, after V lost 1 base and J lost 6 bases. Germline loops: CDR1 SGHVS, CDR2 FNYEAQ. The CDR3 DNA sequence: TGTGCCAGCAGCTTAGTTGTGGCGGGGGGGCCCGAGCAGTACTTC. Translating it yields CASSLVVAGGPEQYF.

This clonotype was seen more than once but under ten times. This sequence joins TRBV9 and TRBJ2-3, with 8 bases lining up with TRBD2. This CDR3 contains 14 residues. Per germline, CDR1 SGDLS and CDR2 YYNGEE. The V segment lost 4 bases and the J segment 0 bases; nucleotides outside the gene matches: 1. The CDR3 loop reads CASSKRGSTDTQYF. CDR3 nucleotides: TGTGCCAGCAGCAAGCGGGGGAGCACAGATACGCAGTATTTT. The full variable domain, completed using reference TRBV9 and TRBJ2-3, is DSGVTQTPKHLITATGQRVTLRCSPRSGDLSVYWYQQSLDQGLQFLIQYYNGEERAKGNILERFSAQQFPDLHSELNLSSLELGDSALYFCASSKRGSTDTQYFGPGTRLTVL.

The chain is built from TRBV20-1 and TRBJ2-1; D gene unclear. This CDR3 comprises 15 residues. The germline gives CDR1 DFQATT, CDR2 SNEGSKA (reference sequence). V was clipped by 5 bases and J by 5 bases, with 19 bases between them. DNA of the CDR3: TGCAGTGCTGGTCCCCGGTCGGGTGGCCACAATGAGCAGTTCTTC. It codes for CSAGPRSGGHNEQFF.

The genes are TRBV19 and TRBJ2-3, with D maybe TRBD2 (6 bases). Per germline, CDR1 LNHDA and CDR2 SQIVND (reference sequence). With 6 bases removed from V and 0 bases from J, the gap between germline ends came to 16 bases. CDR3 size: 16 residues. The CDR3 DNA is TGTGCCAGTAGGCTGGCTGGGCGGGGTAGCACAGATACGCAGTATTTT. This gives the protein CASRLAGRGSTDTQYF.

This clonotype was counted once. This chain uses TRBV20-1 with TRBJ1-2; 9 nucleotides line up with TRBD1. Germline CDR1 is DFQATT and CDR2 is SNEGSKA (reference sequence). The ends lost 3 bases at V and 5 bases at J; junction bases unmatched: 13. The CDR3 covers 16 residues. The chain's CDR3 is CSASAPGQGNLYGYTF. The CDR3 coding sequence is TGCAGTGCTAGTGCCCCGGGACAGGGAAACTTATATGGCTACACCTTC.

This clonotype was detected once. CDR3 region: CASSQDLDRYGYTF. The CDR3 DNA follows: TGCGCCAGCAGCCAAGATCTGGACAGATATGGCTACACCTTC. The chain links TRBV4-3 to TRBJ1-2; weak D call: TRBD1 (6 bases). The germline V gene encodes CDR1 LGHNA and CDR2 YSLEER. CDR3 length equals 14 residues. With 0 bases removed from V and 5 bases from J, the gap between germline ends came to 10 bases.

This rearrangement joins TRBV5-6 to TRBJ1-4; D uncertain. Trimming took off 4 bases at V and 7 bases at J, with 14 bases between the two ends. CDR1 and CDR2 (germline): SGHDT, YYEEEE. The CDR3 has 14 amino acids. Here the CDR3 reads CASSRAGLGEKLFF. The CDR3 coding sequence is TGTGCCAGCAGCCGAGCCGGACTCGGTGAAAAACTGTTTTTT.

The chain has TRBV7-3 and TRBJ2-3; D might be TRBD1 (6 bases). The V end lost 4 bases, the J end lost 2 bases, and 16 bases lay between the germline ends. Germline V gene lookup returns CDR1 SGHTA and CDR2 FQGTGA. CDR3 size: 16 residues. CDR3 loop: CASSSAPGQPTDTQYF. The CDR3 nucleotides read TGTGCCAGCAGCTCTGCCCCGGGACAACCCACAGATACGCAGTATTTT.

The V and J genes are TRBV20-1 and TRBJ1-6, with 7 bases fitting TRBD1. The CDR3 totals 17 residues. The germline V gene has CDR1 DFQATT and CDR2 SNEGSKA (reference sequence). CDR3 bases: TGCAATGCGCGCCATTACCCGAGGACAGGTGGCAATTCACCCCTCCACTTT. Protein product: CNARHYPRTGGNSPLHF.